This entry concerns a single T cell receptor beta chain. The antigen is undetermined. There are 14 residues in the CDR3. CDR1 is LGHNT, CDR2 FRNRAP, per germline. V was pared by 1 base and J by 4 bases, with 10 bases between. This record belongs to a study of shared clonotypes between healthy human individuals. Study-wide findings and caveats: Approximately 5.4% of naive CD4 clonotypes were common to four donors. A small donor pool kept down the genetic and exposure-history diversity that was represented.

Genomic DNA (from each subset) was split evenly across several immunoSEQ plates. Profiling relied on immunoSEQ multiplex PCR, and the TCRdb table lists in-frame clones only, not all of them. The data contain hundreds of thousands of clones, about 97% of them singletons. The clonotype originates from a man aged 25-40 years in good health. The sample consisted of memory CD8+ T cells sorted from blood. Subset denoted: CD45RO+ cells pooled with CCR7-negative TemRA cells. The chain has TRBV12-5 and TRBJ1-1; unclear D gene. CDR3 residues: CASGLDRVGTEAFF. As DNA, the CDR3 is TGTGCTAGTGGTTTGGACAGAGTGGGCACTGAAGCTTTCTTT.